This T cell receptor beta chain emerged from a study of T cells after yellow fever vaccination. A 5'RACE template-switching step, the method used to make TCR cDNA, added a universal primer site and UMIs. TCRdb redid the calling of the 5' RACE reads with MiXCR, one entry per CDR3 protein. The sample has about 340,000 distinct CDR3 sequences; approximately 4.2% are singletons. The CDR3 length is 13 residues. The germline V and J ends were trimmed by 8 bases and 0 bases, with 8 bases remaining between them. Germline assignment: CDR1 SNHLY and CDR2 FYNNEI. This clonotype came up a few times. Antigen: not known. Study results and limitations: Reappearing after the booster were most of the clones from primary vaccination (about 95% CD4, approximately 86% CD8). Abundant bulk-derived clonotypes could contaminate FACS-sorted repertoires. CD4 and CD8 compartments shared a small share of clonotypes.

Here the sequenced sample was PBMCs, taken 5 days after the yellow fever booster vaccination. The chain carries TRBV2 and TRBJ2-4; D is undetermined. The sequence was obtained from a young man who received the YFV17D yellow fever vaccine. CDR3 nucleotide sequence: TGTGCCAGCTCACACCTAGCCAAAAACATTCAGTACTTC. This translates into CASSHLAKNIQYF.